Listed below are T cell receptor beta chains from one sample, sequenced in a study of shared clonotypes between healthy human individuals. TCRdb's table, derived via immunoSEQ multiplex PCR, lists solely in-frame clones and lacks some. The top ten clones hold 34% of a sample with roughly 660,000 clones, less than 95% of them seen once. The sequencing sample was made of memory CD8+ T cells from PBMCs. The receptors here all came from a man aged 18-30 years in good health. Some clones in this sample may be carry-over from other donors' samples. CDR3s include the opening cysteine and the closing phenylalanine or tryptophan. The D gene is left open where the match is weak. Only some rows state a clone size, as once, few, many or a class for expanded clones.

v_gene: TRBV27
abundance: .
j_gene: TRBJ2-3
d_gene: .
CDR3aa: CASSLAALDTQYF
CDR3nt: TGTGCCAGCAGCCTAGCCGCTTTGGATACGCAGTATTTT

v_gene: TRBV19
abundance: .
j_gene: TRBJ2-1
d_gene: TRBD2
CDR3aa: CASKWAGEPYNEQFF
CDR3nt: TGTGCCAGTAAATGGGCGGGAGAACCCTACAATGAGCAGTTCTTC

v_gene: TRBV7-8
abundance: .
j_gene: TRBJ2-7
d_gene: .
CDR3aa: CASSPSLATPGEQYF
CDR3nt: TGTGCCAGCAGCCCCTCATTGGCCACGCCGGGCGAGCAGTACTTC

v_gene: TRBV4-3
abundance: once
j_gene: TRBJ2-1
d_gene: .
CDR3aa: CASSQASFTNEQFF
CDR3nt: TGCGCCAGCAGCCAAGCCTCGTTTACCAATGAGCAGTTCTTC

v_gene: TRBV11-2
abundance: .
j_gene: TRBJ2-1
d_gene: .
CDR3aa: CASSPLEGPFYNEQFF
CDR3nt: TGTGCCAGCAGCCCGCTGGAGGGACCGTTCTACAATGAGCAGTTCTTC

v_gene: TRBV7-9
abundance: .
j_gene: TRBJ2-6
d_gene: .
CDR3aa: CASSPPQAGANVLTF
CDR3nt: TGTGCCAGCAGCCCGCCCCAGGCCGGGGCCAACGTCCTGACTTTC

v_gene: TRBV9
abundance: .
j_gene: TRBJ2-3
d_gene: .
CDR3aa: CASSVEASRTDTQYF
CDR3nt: TGTGCCAGCAGCGTAGAGGCTAGCCGCACAGATACGCAGTATTTT

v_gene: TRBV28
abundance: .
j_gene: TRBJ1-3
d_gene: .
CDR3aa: CASSWGGTGNTIYF
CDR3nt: TGTGCCAGCAGTTGGGGGGGAACTGGAAACACCATATATTTT

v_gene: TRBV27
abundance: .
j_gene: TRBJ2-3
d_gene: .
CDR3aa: CASSLGAGTEHTQYF
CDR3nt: TGTGCCAGCAGTTTAGGGGCGGGGACCGAACATACGCAGTATTTT

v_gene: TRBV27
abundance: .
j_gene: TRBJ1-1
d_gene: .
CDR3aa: CASSSGSEAFF
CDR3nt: TGTGCCAGCAGTTCGGGGTCTGAAGCTTTCTTT

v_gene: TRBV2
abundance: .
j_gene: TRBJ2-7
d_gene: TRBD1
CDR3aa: CASSETGWSYEQYF
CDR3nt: TGTGCCAGCAGTGAGACAGGGTGGTCCTACGAGCAGTACTTC

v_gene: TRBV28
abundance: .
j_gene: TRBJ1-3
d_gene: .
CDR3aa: CASSRWGIGGNTIYF
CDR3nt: TGTGCCAGCAGTCGGTGGGGGATCGGTGGAAACACCATATATTTT

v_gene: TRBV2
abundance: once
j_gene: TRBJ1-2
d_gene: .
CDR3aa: CASSSGRVAYGYTF
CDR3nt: TGTGCCAGCAGCTCGGGCAGGGTGGCCTATGGCTACACCTTC

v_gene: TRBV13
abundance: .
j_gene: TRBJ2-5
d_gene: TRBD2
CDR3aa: CASSLASSGGTMTQYF
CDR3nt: TGTGCCAGCAGCTTAGCGTCTAGCGGGGGAACGATGACCCAGTACTTC

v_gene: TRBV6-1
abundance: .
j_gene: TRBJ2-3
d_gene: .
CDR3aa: CASRGWGGPWDTQYF
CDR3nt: TGTGCCAGCAGGGGATGGGGGGGCCCATGGGATACGCAGTATTTT

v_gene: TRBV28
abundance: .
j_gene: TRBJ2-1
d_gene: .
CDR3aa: CASSPPTESYNEQFF
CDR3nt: TGTGCCAGCAGTCCCCCCACAGAGTCCTACAATGAGCAGTTCTTC

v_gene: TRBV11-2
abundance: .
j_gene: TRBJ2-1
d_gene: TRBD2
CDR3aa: CASSLGLAGGYNEQFF
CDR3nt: TGTGCCAGCAGCTTAGGGCTAGCGGGTGGCTACAATGAGCAGTTCTTC

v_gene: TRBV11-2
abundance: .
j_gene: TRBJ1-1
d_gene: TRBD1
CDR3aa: CASSSPRTGGGGFF
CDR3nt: TGTGCCAGCAGCAGCCCCCGGACAGGGGGGGGTGGGTTCTTT

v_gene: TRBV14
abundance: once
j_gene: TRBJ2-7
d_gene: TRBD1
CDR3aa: CASSPDRASNFAYEQYF
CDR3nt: TGTGCCAGCAGCCCGGACAGGGCGTCCAATTTCGCCTACGAGCAGTACTTC

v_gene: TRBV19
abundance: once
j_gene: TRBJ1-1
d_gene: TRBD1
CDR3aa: CASSIRTGGPPNTEAFF
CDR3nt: TGTGCCAGTAGTATAAGGACAGGGGGACCACCGAACACTGAAGCTTTCTTT

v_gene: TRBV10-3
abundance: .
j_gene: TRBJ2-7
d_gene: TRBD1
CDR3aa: CAIRAGTDFYFEQYF
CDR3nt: TGTGCCATCAGGGCAGGGACAGACTTTTACTTCGAGCAGTACTTC

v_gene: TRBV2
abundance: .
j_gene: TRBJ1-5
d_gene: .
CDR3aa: CASSLRGGGNQPQHF
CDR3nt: TGTGCCAGCAGCCTCAGGGGAGGCGGCAATCAGCCCCAGCATTTT

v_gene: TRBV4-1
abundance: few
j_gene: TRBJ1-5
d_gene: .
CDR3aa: CASSQGRNSNQPQHF
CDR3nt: TGCGCCAGCAGCCAGGGGAGAAATAGCAATCAGCCCCAGCATTTT

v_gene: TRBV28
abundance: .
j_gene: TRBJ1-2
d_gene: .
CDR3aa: CASTLVGLNYGYTF
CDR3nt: TGTGCCAGCACCTTGGTAGGGCTTAACTATGGCTACACCTTC

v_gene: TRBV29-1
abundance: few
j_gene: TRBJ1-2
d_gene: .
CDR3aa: CSVETNYGYTF
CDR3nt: TGCAGCGTTGAAACGAACTATGGCTACACCTTC

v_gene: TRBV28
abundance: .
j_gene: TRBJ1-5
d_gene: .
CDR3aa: CASRPLDSNNQPQHF
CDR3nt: TGTGCCAGCCGACCCCTTGACAGTAACAATCAGCCCCAGCATTTT

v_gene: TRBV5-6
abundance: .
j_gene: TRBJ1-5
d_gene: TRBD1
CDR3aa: CASSRGQGGNQPQHF
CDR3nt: TGTGCCAGCAGCCGGGGACAGGGAGGAAATCAGCCCCAGCATTTT

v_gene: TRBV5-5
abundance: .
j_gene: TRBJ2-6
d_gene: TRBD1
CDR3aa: CASSLAPARQGSGANVLTF
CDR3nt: TGTGCCAGCAGCTTGGCCCCGGCAAGACAGGGCTCTGGGGCCAACGTCCTGACTTTC

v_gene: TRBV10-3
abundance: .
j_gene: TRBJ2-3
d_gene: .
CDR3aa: CAISEPKESALRGDTQYF
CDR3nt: TGTGCCATCAGTGAGCCTAAGGAGTCGGCATTACGAGGAGATACGCAGTATTTT

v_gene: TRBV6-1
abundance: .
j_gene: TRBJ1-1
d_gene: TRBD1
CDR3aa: CASSQNGQGWTEAFF
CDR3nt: TGTGCCAGCAGCCAGAATGGACAGGGGTGGACTGAAGCTTTCTTT

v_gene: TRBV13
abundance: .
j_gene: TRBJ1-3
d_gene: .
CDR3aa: CASSLRGSGNTIYF
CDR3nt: TGTGCCAGCAGCCTCCGCGGATCTGGAAACACCATATATTTT

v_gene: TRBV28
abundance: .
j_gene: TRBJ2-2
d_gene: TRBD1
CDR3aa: CASSPLRTGARTGELFF
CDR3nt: TGTGCCAGCAGTCCACTACGGACAGGGGCGAGGACCGGGGAGCTGTTTTTT

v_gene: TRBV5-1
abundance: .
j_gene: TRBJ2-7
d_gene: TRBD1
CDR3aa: CASSLSHRGQEQYF
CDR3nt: TGCGCCAGCAGCTTGAGTCACAGGGGGCAAGAGCAGTACTTC

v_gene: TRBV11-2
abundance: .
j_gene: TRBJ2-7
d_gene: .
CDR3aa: CASSLIEPGPKLEEQYF
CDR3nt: TGTGCCAGCAGCTTAATCGAACCGGGCCCAAAACTGGAAGAGCAGTACTTC

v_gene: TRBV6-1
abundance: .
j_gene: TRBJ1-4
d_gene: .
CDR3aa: CASSGTAATNEKLFF
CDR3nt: TGTGCCAGCAGTGGGACAGCTGCAACTAATGAAAAACTGTTTTTT

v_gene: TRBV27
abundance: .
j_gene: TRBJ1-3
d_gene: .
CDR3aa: CASRASPSSGNTIYF
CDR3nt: TGTGCCAGCAGAGCCTCCCCGAGCTCTGGAAACACCATATATTTT

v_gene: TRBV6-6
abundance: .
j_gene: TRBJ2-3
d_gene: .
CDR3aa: CASSYPLGSVVDTQYF
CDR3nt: TGTGCCAGCAGTTATCCCCTCGGGAGTGTAGTAGATACGCAGTATTTT

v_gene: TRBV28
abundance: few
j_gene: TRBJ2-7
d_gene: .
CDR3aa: CASTRVTLYEQYF
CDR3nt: TGTGCCAGCACCCGAGTGACTCTCTACGAGCAGTACTTC

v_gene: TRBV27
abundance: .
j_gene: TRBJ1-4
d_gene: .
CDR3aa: CASSLAGYREKLFF
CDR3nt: TGTGCCAGCAGTTTAGCGGGTTATCGTGAAAAACTGTTTTTT

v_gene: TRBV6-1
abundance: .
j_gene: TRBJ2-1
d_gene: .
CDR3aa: CASRATISYNEQFF
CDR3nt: TGTGCCAGCAGGGCGACTATCTCCTACAATGAGCAGTTCTTC

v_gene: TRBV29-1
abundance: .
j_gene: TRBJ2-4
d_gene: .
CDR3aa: CSVAGTYAKNIQYF
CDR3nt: TGCAGCGTGGCCGGGACATATGCCAAAAACATTCAGTACTTC

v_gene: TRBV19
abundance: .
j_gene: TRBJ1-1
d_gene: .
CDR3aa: CASINIKTDAYTEAFF
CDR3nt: TGTGCCAGTATCAACATCAAGACAGACGCCTACACTGAAGCTTTCTTT

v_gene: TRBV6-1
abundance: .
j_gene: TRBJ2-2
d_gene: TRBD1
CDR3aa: CASGQGAPHGELFF
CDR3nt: TGTGCCAGTGGACAGGGGGCACCCCACGGGGAGCTGTTTTTT

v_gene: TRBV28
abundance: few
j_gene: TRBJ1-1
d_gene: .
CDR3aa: CASSFRGGGTEAFF
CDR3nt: TGTGCCAGCAGTTTTAGGGGCGGGGGCACTGAAGCTTTCTTT

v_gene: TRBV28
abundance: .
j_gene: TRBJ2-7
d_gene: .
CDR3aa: CASDRGGEQYF
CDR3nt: TGTGCCTCGGATAGGGGAGGTGAGCAGTACTTC

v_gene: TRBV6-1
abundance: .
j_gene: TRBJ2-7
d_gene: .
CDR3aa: CASHGGEQYF
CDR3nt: TGTGCCAGCCATGGGGGCGAGCAGTACTTC